This T cell receptor (beta chain) comes out of a study of CD8+CD57+ T cells in acquired aplastic anemia. At the level of the study: Sorted CD4+ and CD8+ cells yielded DNA averaging about 2.9 ug.

The template for TCR beta VDJ and CDR3 sequence profiling was genomic DNA. TCRdb reprocessed the reads via MiXCR and lists one record per CDR3 protein. The data contain around 200,000 distinct CDR3 sequences, around three fifths of them singletons. For sequencing, patients were chosen who had shown expansion of CD8+CD57+ cells by flow cytometry. The sequenced sample consisted of sorted CD4+, CD8+, or CD8+CD57+ T cells (not recorded which) from PBMCs. This TCR derives from a human donor with aplastic anemia.

The CDR3 nucleotides are TGTGCCAGCAGCTCCCGTCCGGGACCCCGCGGGGAGGACATTCAGTACTTC. Its translation: CASSSRPGPRGEDIQYF. The chain recombines TRBV12-3 or TRBV12-4 with TRBJ2-4; tentative D call: TRBD2 (6 bases). The CDR3 length is 17 residues. Trimming left V 6 bases short and J 8 bases short, with 26 bases between.